This TCR beta chain was captured by sequencing in a study of T cells in Graves' hyperthyroidism and ophthalmopathy. V gave up 0 bases and J gave up 0 bases; unmatched junction bases: 0. Germline CDR1 is SGHRS and CDR2 is YFSETQ. The CDR3 sequence is 14 residues long. This clonotype was seen many times. Amplification of TCR beta CDR3 regions was performed using RNA transcripts as template. HTBI primers were used for first-round RT-PCR of the TCR CDR3. In TCRdb, the multiplex PCR reads were re-called with MiXCR into one record per CDR3 protein. The table shows 600,000 or so distinct CDR3 sequences, with 13% to 15% occurring only once.

The TCR originated in a young woman with Graves' ophthalmopathy. The sample consisted of blood. The chain couples TRBV5-1 to TRBJ2-7, with 7 bases lining up with TRBD1. The CDR3 region is CASSLGDSSYEQYF. In DNA, the CDR3 is TGCGCCAGCAGCTTGGGGGACAGCTCCTACGAGCAGTACTTC.